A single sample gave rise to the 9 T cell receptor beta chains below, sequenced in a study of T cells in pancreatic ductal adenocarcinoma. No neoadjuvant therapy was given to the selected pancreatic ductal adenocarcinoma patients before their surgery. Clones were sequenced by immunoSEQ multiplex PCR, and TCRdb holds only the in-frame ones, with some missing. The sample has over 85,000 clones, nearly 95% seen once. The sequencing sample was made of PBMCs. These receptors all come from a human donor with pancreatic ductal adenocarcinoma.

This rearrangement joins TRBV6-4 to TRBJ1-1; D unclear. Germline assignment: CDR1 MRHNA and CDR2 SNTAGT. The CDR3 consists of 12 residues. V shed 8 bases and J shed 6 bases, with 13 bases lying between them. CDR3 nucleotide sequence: TGTGCCAGCCCCTGGGCCCACGCTGAAGCTTTCTTT. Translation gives CASPWAHAEAFF.

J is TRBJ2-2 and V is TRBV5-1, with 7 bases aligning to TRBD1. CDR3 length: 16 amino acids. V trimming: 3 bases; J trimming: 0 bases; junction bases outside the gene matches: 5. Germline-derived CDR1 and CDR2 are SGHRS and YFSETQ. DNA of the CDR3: TGCGCCAGCAGCTATACAGGGGCTCCGAACACCGGGGAGCTGTTTTTT. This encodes CASSYTGAPNTGELFF.

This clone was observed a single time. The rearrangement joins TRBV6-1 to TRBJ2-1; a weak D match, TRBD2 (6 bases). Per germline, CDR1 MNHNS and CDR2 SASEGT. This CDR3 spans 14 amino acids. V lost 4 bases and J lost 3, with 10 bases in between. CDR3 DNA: TGTGCCAGCAGTGGGGGGGTGGACTACAATGAGCAGTTCTTC. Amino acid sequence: CASSGGVDYNEQFF.

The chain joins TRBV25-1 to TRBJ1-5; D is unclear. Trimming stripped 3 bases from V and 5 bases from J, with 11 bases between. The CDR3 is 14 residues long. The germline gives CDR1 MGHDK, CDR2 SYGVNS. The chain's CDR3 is CASSEMGAYQPQHF. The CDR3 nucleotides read TGTGCCAGCAGTGAGATGGGCGCCTATCAGCCCCAGCATTTT.

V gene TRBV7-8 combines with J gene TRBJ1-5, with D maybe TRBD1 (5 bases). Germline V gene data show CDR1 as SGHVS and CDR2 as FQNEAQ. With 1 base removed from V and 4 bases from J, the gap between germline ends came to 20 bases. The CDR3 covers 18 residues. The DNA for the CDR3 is TGTGCCAGCAGCTTAGACCCGGGACGGACTACACGAAATCAGCCCCAGCATTTT. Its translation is CASSLDPGRTTRNQPQHF.

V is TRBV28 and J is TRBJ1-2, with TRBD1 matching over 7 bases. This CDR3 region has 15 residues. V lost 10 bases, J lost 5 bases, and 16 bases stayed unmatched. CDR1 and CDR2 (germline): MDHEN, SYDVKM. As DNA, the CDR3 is TGTGCCACAGAAACAACAGGGGTGGTTTGGTATGGCTACACCTTC. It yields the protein CATETTGVVWYGYTF.

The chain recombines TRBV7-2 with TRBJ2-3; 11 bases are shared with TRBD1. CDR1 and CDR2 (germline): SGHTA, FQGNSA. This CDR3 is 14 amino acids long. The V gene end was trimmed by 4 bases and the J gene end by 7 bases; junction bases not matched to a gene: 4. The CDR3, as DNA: TGTGCCAGCAGCTCGGGACAGGGGGTATATACGCAGTATTTT. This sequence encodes CASSSGQGVYTQYF.

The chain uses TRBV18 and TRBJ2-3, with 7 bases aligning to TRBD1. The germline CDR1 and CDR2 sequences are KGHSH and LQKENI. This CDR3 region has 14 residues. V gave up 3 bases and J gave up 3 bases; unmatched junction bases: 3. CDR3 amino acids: CASSPEGATDTQYF. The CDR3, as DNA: TGTGCCAGCTCACCTGAGGGGGCGACAGATACGCAGTATTTT.

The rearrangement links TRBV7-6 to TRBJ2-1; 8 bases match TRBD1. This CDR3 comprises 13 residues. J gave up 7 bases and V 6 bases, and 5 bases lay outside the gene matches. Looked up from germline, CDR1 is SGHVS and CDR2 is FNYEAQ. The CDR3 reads CASSPGTGNEQFF. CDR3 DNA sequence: TGTGCCAGCAGTCCCGGGACAGGTAATGAGCAGTTCTTC.